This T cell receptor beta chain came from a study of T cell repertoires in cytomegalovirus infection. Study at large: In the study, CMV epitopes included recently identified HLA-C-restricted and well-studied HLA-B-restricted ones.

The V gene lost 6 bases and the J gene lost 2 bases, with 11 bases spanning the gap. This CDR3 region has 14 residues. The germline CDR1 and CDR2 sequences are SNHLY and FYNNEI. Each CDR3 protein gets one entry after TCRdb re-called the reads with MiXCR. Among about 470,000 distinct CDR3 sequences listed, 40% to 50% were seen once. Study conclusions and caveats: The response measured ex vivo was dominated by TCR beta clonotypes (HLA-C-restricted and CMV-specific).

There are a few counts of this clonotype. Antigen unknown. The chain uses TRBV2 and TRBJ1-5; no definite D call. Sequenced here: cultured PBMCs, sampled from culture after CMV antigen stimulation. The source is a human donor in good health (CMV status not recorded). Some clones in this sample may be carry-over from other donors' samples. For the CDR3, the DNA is TGTGCCAGCAGCCAGGACGGACGCAATCAGCCCCAGCATTTT. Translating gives CASSQDGRNQPQHF.